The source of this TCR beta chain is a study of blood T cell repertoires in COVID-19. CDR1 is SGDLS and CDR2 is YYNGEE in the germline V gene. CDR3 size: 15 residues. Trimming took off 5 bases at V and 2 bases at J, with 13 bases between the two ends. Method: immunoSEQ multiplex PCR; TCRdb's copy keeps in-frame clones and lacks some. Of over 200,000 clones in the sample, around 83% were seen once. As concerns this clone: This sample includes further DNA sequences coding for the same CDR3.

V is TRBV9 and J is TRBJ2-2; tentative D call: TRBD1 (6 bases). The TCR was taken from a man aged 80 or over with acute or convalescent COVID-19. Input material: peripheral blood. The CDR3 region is CASSAGTTNTGELFF. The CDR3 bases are TGTGCCAGCAGTGCCGGGACAACCAACACCGGGGAGCTGTTTTTT.